Shown below are 18 T cell receptor beta chains from a single sample sequenced in a study of T cells in Graves' hyperthyroidism and ophthalmopathy. RNA transcripts served as the template for amplifying TCR beta CDR3 regions. The HTBI primer set was used in a first-round RT-PCR of the TCR CDR3. TCRdb re-called the multiplex PCR reads with MiXCR, one entry per CDR3 protein. This repertoire shows over 150,000 distinct CDR3 sequences, roughly a sixth found once; its top ten account for roughly 49%. Sequencing used blood. The receptor set was obtained from a woman aged 45-65 years with Graves' hyperthyroidism.

Only a few counts were recorded for this clonotype. The CDR3 reads CAWAPTDTQYF. CDR3 in DNA: TGTGCCTGGGCCCCTACAGATACGCAGTATTTT. The V and J genes are TRBV30 and TRBJ2-3; unclear D gene. This CDR3 comprises 11 residues. The V gene lost 5 bases and the J gene lost 3 bases, with 6 bases spanning the gap. Germline V gene sequence: CDR1 GTSNPN, CDR2 SVGIG (reference sequence).

J is TRBJ1-6 and V is TRBV11-2, with D perhaps TRBD1 (5 bases). V shed 1 base and J shed 8 bases, with 15 bases lying between them. Germline V lookup: CDR1 SGHAT, CDR2 FQNNGV. This CDR3 is 16 amino acids long. The CDR3 region has the DNA TGTGCCAGCAGCTTAGTTGGGGGTTTGATTTATTCACCCCTCCACTTT. Translated, it gives CASSLVGGLIYSPLHF.

In its sample, this clonotype was seen a few times. J is TRBJ2-5 and V is TRBV25-1; TRBD1 matches at 8 bases. V was clipped by 1 base and J by 5 bases; unmatched bases: 9. The length of the CDR3 is 16 residues. Germline CDR1 and CDR2: MGHDK and SYGVNS. The CDR3 DNA sequence: TGTGCCAGCAGTGAATGGTTGACAGGGGTTGAGGAGACCCAGTACTTC. This translates into CASSEWLTGVEETQYF.

This clonotype was seen once. One junction end does not reproduce the germline sequence, and a read error may be involved. The chain uses TRBV9 and TRBJ2-1; a weak D match, TRBD2 (6 bases). This CDR3 spans 15 amino acids. Germline V lookup: CDR1 SGDLS, CDR2 YYNGEE. The CDR3 DNA reads TGTGCCAGCAGCGTAGCGGGGGACTCCTACAATGGGCAGTTCTTC. It yields the protein CASSVAGDSYNGQFF.

In its sample, this clonotype was seen many times. The rearrangement uses TRBV9 and TRBJ1-2, with 8 bases identical to TRBD1. This CDR3 is 14 amino acids long. V shed 4 bases and J 8 bases; nucleotides not matched to a gene: 10. The germline V gene has CDR1 SGDLS and CDR2 YYNGEE. Here the CDR3 DNA reads TGTGCCAGCAGCTTTCTCTGGACAGGGCAAGGCTACACCTTC. This encodes CASSFLWTGQGYTF.

This clonotype was seen a few times. This chain uses TRBV11-3 with TRBJ1-2; 7 nucleotides match TRBD1. V lost 5 bases and J lost 4; bases outside the gene matches: 10. The germline V gene encodes CDR1 SGHNT and CDR2 YENEEA. The CDR3 totals 15 residues. In DNA form, the CDR3 reads TGTGCCAGCAGCAAAAATCACCGGGACAGCTATGGCTACACCTTC. Protein sequence: CASSKNHRDSYGYTF.

This clonotype was counted between two and nine times. The V and J genes are TRBV20-1 and TRBJ1-2; 7 bases map to TRBD1. V was clipped by 0 bases and J by 7 bases; unmatched bases: 14. Per the germline V gene, CDR1 is DFQATT and CDR2 is SNEGSKA (reference sequence). This CDR3 contains 16 residues. CDR3 DNA: TGCAGTGCTAGAGATGTCTTGGGACAGCTCCGTGGTGGCTACACCTTC. Amino acid sequence: CSARDVLGQLRGGYTF.

V usage is TRBV20-1 and J usage is TRBJ1-4, with TRBD1 as a possible D gene (6 bases). This CDR3 is built from 13 residues. Germline V gene sequence: CDR1 DFQATT, CDR2 SNEGSKA (reference sequence). The V gene lost 5 bases and the J gene lost 3 bases, with 10 bases spanning the gap. The chain's CDR3 is CSARRGANEKLFF. DNA for the CDR3: TGCAGTGCTCGGAGGGGGGCTAATGAAAAACTGTTTTTT.

There are many counts of this clonotype. V and J are TRBV27 and TRBJ2-7, with D possibly being TRBD1 or TRBD2 (6 bases each). V lost 6 bases and J 3 bases, leaving 15 bases between the germline ends. The CDR3 totals 14 residues. Germline CDR1 MNHEY, CDR2 SMNVEV (reference sequence). The CDR3 sequence: CASRRGVTDYEQYF. The DNA for the CDR3 is TGTGCCAGCAGAAGGGGGGTTACAGACTACGAGCAGTACTTC.

This chain uses TRBV7-3 with TRBJ2-3; 10 bases agree with TRBD2. The CDR3 is made up of 16 amino acids. V trimming: 1 base; J trimming: 6 bases; junction bases outside the gene matches: 7. Germline-derived CDR1 and CDR2 are SGHTA and FQGTGA. CDR3 in amino acids: CASSLSLAGDPDTQYF. CDR3 nucleotide sequence: TGTGCCAGCAGCTTAAGCCTAGCGGGAGACCCGGATACGCAGTATTTT.

The chain carries TRBV20-1 and TRBJ2-1; 9 bases are a match to TRBD2. Germline CDR1 DFQATT, CDR2 SNEGSKA (reference sequence). This CDR3 has 14 amino acids. The V gene end was trimmed by 1 base and the J gene end by 3 bases; junction bases not matched to a gene: 1. The DNA of the CDR3 is TGCAGTGCTAGAGGGCGGGAGGGCTACAATGAGCAGTTCTTC. This codes for CSARGREGYNEQFF.

The rearrangement links TRBV5-1 to TRBJ2-1, with TRBD1 matching over 10 bases. The germline V gene encodes CDR1 SGHRS and CDR2 YFSETQ. J lost 0 bases, V lost 4 bases, and 4 bases had no gene match. The CDR3 is 16 residues long. The CDR3 coding sequence is TGCGCCAGCAGCGGGGGGACAGGGGACTCCTACAATGAGCAGTTCTTC. Translating it yields CASSGGTGDSYNEQFF.

The sample holds many counts of this clonotype. V gene TRBV11-3 combines with J gene TRBJ1-1, with TRBD1 matching 7 bases. V was clipped by 7 bases and J by 0 bases; unmatched bases: 5. Germline lookup yields CDR1 SGHNT and CDR2 YENEEA. The CDR3 spans 14 residues. The CDR3 loop is CASTETGMNTEAFF. Written as DNA, the CDR3 is TGTGCCAGCACAGAGACAGGGATGAACACTGAAGCTTTCTTT.

The J gene is TRBJ1-2, the V gene TRBV7-8; TRBD1 might be the D (5 bases). The germline gives CDR1 SGHVS, CDR2 FQNEAQ. Trimming stripped 3 bases from V and 7 bases from J, with 12 bases between. The CDR3 consists of 13 residues. The CDR3 nucleotides read TGTGCCAGCAGCTTTGGGGGGTTAGTTGGCTACACCTTC. Encoded protein: CASSFGGLVGYTF. The entire variable domain, with the rest obtained from reference TRBV7-8 and TRBJ1-2, is as follows: GAGVSQSPRYKVAKRGQDVALRCDPISGHVSLFWYQQALGQGPEFLTYFQNEAQLDKSGLPSDRFFAERPEGSVSTLKIQRTQQEDSAVYLCASSFGGLVGYTFGSGTRLTVV.

This clonotype showed up many times. This chain joins TRBV7-9 and TRBJ2-1; perhaps TRBD2 as D (8 bases). CDR3 size: 15 residues. The germline V gene encodes CDR1 SEHNR and CDR2 FQNEAQ (reference sequence). The V end was cut by 5 bases, the J end by 7 bases, with 18 bases between. The CDR3 DNA sequence: TGTGCCAGCAGCCTCGGGGGGGGACAGCTAAATGAGCAGTTCTTC. Its protein is CASSLGGGQLNEQFF.

This clonotype was seen repeatedly, ten times or more. The V and J genes are TRBV10-1 and TRBJ2-2; 7 bases map to TRBD1. The CDR3 has 14 amino acids. Germline lookup yields CDR1 WNHNN and CDR2 SYGVQD (reference sequence). After removal of 6 bases from V and 5 bases from J, the junction contained 6 bases not matched to a gene. The CDR3 region has the DNA TGCGCCAGCAGCGGGCAGGGGGTGACCGGGGAGCTGTTTTTT. Translating it yields CASSGQGVTGELFF.

This clonotype was counted at least ten times. The J gene is TRBJ2-7, the V gene TRBV7-9; D could derive from TRBD1 or TRBD2 (7 bases each). This CDR3 contains 17 residues. Germline CDR1 reads SEHNR; CDR2 reads FQNEAQ (reference sequence). Trimming took 2 bases from V and 0 from J, leaving 17 bases between them. For the CDR3, the DNA is TGTGCCAGCAGCTTACCGGGGGGACAGCAGATCTCCTACGAGCAGTACTTC. It encodes CASSLPGGQQISYEQYF.

This clonotype was counted at least ten times. The DNA of the CDR3 is TGTGCTAGTTCTAACCGGCCCGGCGGGAGATCCTACGAGCAGTACTTC. Translating it yields CASSNRPGGRSYEQYF. This chain links TRBV12-5 with TRBJ2-7, with 7 bases aligning to TRBD2. V trimming: 8 bases; J trimming: 1 base; junction bases outside the gene matches: 14. There are 16 residues in the CDR3. Germline V gene data show CDR1 as LGHNT and CDR2 as FRNRAP.